These 24 T cell receptor beta chains originate from one sample sequenced in a study of blood T cell repertoires in COVID-19. The protocol was immunoSEQ multiplex PCR, while the TCRdb copy is restricted to in-frame clones and leaves out a portion. The top ten hold roughly 3.9% of the sample, which has roughly 250,000 clones, about 87% seen once. Source material: peripheral blood. The receptor source for this set is a man aged 55-75 years who had recovered from COVID-19.

This clone has more than one count but fewer than ten. The chain links TRBV7-6 to TRBJ1-3; D ambiguous. Trimming pared 6 bases from V and 0 bases from J, leaving 12 bases between. CDR3 length equals 15 residues. Per the germline V gene, CDR1 is SGHVS and CDR2 is FNYEAQ. CDR3 region: CASSPRQDSGNTIYF. The CDR3 DNA reads as TGTGCCAGCAGTCCCAGACAAGACTCTGGAAACACCATATATTTT.

The chain recombines TRBV19 with TRBJ1-3; 7 nucleotides match TRBD1. Germline-derived CDR1 and CDR2 are LNHDA and SQIVND (reference sequence). This CDR3 is built from 14 residues. V gave up 6 bases and J gave up 0 bases; unmatched junction bases: 2. The CDR3 loop is CASRRDSSGNTIYF. CDR3 nucleotide sequence: TGTGCCAGTAGAAGGGACAGCTCTGGAAACACCATATATTTT.

This clone was seen a single time. V is TRBV30 and J is TRBJ1-5; D uncertain. The CDR3 covers 13 residues. Trimming removed 0 bases from V and 5 bases from J, with 8 bases in between. Germline V gene lookup returns CDR1 GTSNPN and CDR2 SVGIG (reference sequence). The DNA for the CDR3 is TGTGCCTGGAGTGTACTACGGGATCAGCCCCAGCATTTT. It encodes CAWSVLRDQPQHF.

This clone has just one count. V gene TRBV5-1 combines with J gene TRBJ1-6, with 7 bases identical to TRBD1. The junction had 6 bases not matched to a gene; V was cut back by 4 bases and J by 5 bases. Germline V lookup: CDR1 SGHRS, CDR2 YFSETQ. The length of the CDR3 is 15 residues. CDR3 coding DNA: TGCGCCAGCAGCGCCCACAGGGGAGATAATTCACCCCTCCACTTT. It specifies CASSAHRGDNSPLHF.

The gene calls are TRBV18 and TRBJ1-4; no definite D call. The CDR3 is made up of 13 amino acids. V gave up 8 bases and J gave up 4 bases, with 11 bases separating them. Germline V gene lookup returns CDR1 KGHSH and CDR2 LQKENI. CDR3 coding DNA: TGTGCCAGCCATCCGGGAATTAATGAAAAACTGTTTTTT. Its translation is CASHPGINEKLFF. Supplemented by reference TRBV18 and TRBJ1-4, the full variable domain reads NAGVMQNPRHLVRRRGQEARLRCSPMKGHSHVYWYRQLPEEGLKFMVYLQKENIIDESGMPKERFSAEFPKEGPSILRIQQVVRGDSAAYFCASHPGINEKLFFGSGTQLSVL.

Details on this clone: A read error may produce the germline difference seen at one junction end. The V and J genes are TRBV6-4 and TRBJ2-1; 9 nucleotides match TRBD2. This CDR3 comprises 17 residues. The V gene's germline CDR1 is MRHNA and CDR2 SNTAGT. CDR3 region: CASSDSWRGGSDNEQFF. The CDR3 nucleotides read TGTGCCAGCAGTGACTCTTGGCGGGGGGGCTCCGACAATGAGCAGTTCTTC.

V usage is TRBV12-3 or TRBV12-4 and J usage is TRBJ2-5, with 7 bases lining up with TRBD1. The CDR3 spans 13 residues. The V segment lost 5 bases and the J segment 5 bases; nucleotides outside the gene matches: 5. The CDR3 DNA follows: TGTGCCAGCAGTGCTCGACAGGGTGAGACCCAGTACTTC. Its protein product is CASSARQGETQYF.

This CDR3 is CASSPHRADTQYF. The CDR3 DNA is TGTGCCAGCAGTCCCCACAGGGCAGATACGCAGTATTTT. The rearrangement links TRBV6-5 to TRBJ2-3; D might be TRBD1 (6 bases). The CDR3 consists of 13 residues. V lost 5 bases to trimming and J lost 4 bases, with 10 bases between them. Germline CDR1 MNHEY, CDR2 SVGAGI.

The chain combines TRBV27 with TRBJ1-6; 11 bases fit TRBD1. The CDR3 is 15 residues long. In germline, CDR1 is MNHEY, CDR2 SMNVEV (reference sequence). J lost 8 bases, V lost 5 bases, and 5 bases had no gene match. The CDR3 loop is CASSHGQGAYSPLHF. CDR3 DNA sequence: TGTGCCAGCAGTCACGGACAGGGGGCTTATTCACCCCTCCACTTT.

This clone was seen ten or more times. This chain joins TRBV5-1 and TRBJ2-5; 7 bases agree with TRBD1. The CDR3 has 15 residues. J gave up 3 bases and V 0 bases, and 5 bases lay outside the gene matches. Looked up from germline, CDR1 is SGHRS and CDR2 is YFSETQ. The CDR3 is CASSLAGTEKETQYF. The CDR3 DNA reads TGCGCCAGCAGCTTGGCCGGGACAGAGAAAGAGACCCAGTACTTC.

The chain employs TRBV6-2 or TRBV6-3 and TRBJ1-6, with D unresolved. Trimming left V 2 bases short and J 9 bases short, with 20 bases between. Germline V lookup: CDR1 MNHEY, CDR2 SVGEGT. The CDR3 totals 17 residues. CDR3 residues: CASSYRVVGTRASPLHF. The CDR3 region has the DNA TGTGCCAGCAGTTACCGGGTGGTTGGAACCCGAGCTTCACCCCTCCACTTT.

The chain links TRBV20-1 to TRBJ1-2; no clear D gene. Germline-derived CDR1 and CDR2 are DFQATT and SNEGSKA (reference sequence). V lost 3 bases and J 2 bases, leaving 7 bases between the germline ends. CDR3 size: 12 residues. The CDR3 coding sequence is TGCAGTGCTAGTGAGAGAAACTATGGCTACACCTTC. Translated, it gives CSASERNYGYTF.

The J gene is TRBJ2-7, the V gene TRBV27, with a tentative D call TRBD1 (5 bases). Germline loops: CDR1 MNHEY, CDR2 SMNVEV (reference sequence). The CDR3 sequence is 16 residues long. The V and J ends lost 2 bases and 2 bases respectively, with 16 bases between them. CDR3 amino acids: CASSLADTGRPYEQYF. CDR3 bases: TGTGCCAGCAGTTTAGCGGACACCGGTAGGCCCTACGAGCAGTACTTC.

The chain uses TRBV6-1 and TRBJ2-7, with 7 bases that match TRBD2. CDR3 length equals 18 residues. After removal of 2 bases from V and 4 bases from J, the junction contained 17 bases not matched to a gene. Germline CDR1 is MNHNS and CDR2 is SASEGT. CDR3 loop: CASSETVRLAVGFYEQYF. The DNA for the CDR3 is TGTGCCAGCAGTGAAACGGTCCGACTAGCCGTGGGGTTTTACGAGCAGTACTTC.

The rearrangement uses TRBV9 and TRBJ1-4; 8 bases are a match to TRBD1. The ends lost 9 bases at V and 6 bases at J; junction bases unmatched: 10. The CDR3 length is 14 residues. CDR1 and CDR2 from the germline V gene are SGDLS and YYNGEE. The CDR3 nucleotides read TGTGCCACCCATAGCAGGGGGCTGGATGAAAAACTGTTTTTT. Translating it yields CATHSRGLDEKLFF. The full variable domain, rest sourced from reference TRBV9 and TRBJ1-4, is DSGVTQTPKHLITATGQRVTLRCSPRSGDLSVYWYQQSLDQGLQFLIQYYNGEERAKGNILERFSAQQFPDLHSELNLSSLELGDSALYFCATHSRGLDEKLFFGSGTQLSVL.

The chain links TRBV19 to TRBJ1-2, with D possibly matching TRBD1 (6 bases). V was pared by 5 bases and J by 3 bases, with 16 bases between. CDR1 and CDR2 (germline): LNHDA, SQIVND (reference sequence). The length of the CDR3 is 15 residues. The CDR3 protein is CASSSPPQGHYGYTF. The CDR3 DNA reads TGTGCCAGTAGTTCCCCCCCCCAGGGGCACTATGGCTACACCTTC.

The chain joins TRBV6-5 to TRBJ1-1, with TRBD1 identical over 9 bases. The CDR3 has 14 residues. Per germline, CDR1 MNHEY and CDR2 SVGAGI. V gave up 6 bases and J gave up 6 bases; unmatched junction bases: 8. The CDR3 spells CASRSGTGFAEAFF. The DNA for the CDR3 is TGTGCCAGCAGATCCGGGACAGGGTTCGCTGAAGCTTTCTTT.

The chain joins TRBV7-8 to TRBJ2-1, with 16 nucleotides matching TRBD2. There are 18 residues in the CDR3. Germline V lookup: CDR1 SGHVS, CDR2 FQNEAQ. Unmatched junction bases numbered 12, after V lost 5 bases and J lost 8 bases. Written as DNA, the CDR3 is TGTGCCAGCAGCGGCTTCCCGGGACTAGCGGGGGGGAGCGATGAGCAGTTCTTC. Amino acids: CASSGFPGLAGGSDEQFF.

The V gene is TRBV5-4, the J gene TRBJ1-4; perhaps TRBD1 as D (6 bases). The CDR3 is 15 residues long. With 3 bases removed from V and 8 bases from J, the gap between germline ends came to 17 bases. The germline CDR1 and CDR2 sequences are SGHNT and YYREEE (reference sequence). The CDR3 sequence: CASSSSRDTKEKLFF. The CDR3 nucleotides read TGTGCCAGCAGCTCGTCCCGGGACACGAAGGAAAAACTGTTTTTT.

This clone was counted a single time. The chain links TRBV2 to TRBJ2-3, with a tentative D call TRBD2 (7 bases). CDR1 is SNHLY, CDR2 FYNNEI, per germline. The CDR3 sequence is 16 residues long. Between the trimmed V and J ends, which lost 3 bases and 1 base, there was a span of 14 bases. CDR3 loop: CASSEMAGAGTDTQYF. The CDR3 region has the DNA TGTGCCAGCAGTGAGATGGCGGGGGCGGGCACAGATACGCAGTATTTT.

The gene calls are TRBV18 and TRBJ1-5; D uncertain. CDR1 KGHSH and CDR2 LQKENI come from the germline V gene. CDR3 length equals 12 residues. The V end lost 3 bases, the J end lost 9 bases, and 9 bases lay between the germline ends. CDR3 residues: CASSPYGRPQHF. CDR3 DNA sequence: TGTGCCAGCTCACCTTACGGGAGGCCCCAGCATTTT. Complete variable domain (other parts from reference TRBV18 and TRBJ1-5): NAGVMQNPRHLVRRRGQEARLRCSPMKGHSHVYWYRQLPEEGLKFMVYLQKENIIDESGMPKERFSAEFPKEGPSILRIQQVVRGDSAAYFCASSPYGRPQHFGDGTRLSIL.

This chain links TRBV7-8 with TRBJ2-3; D is undetermined. The V gene's germline CDR1 is SGHVS and CDR2 FQNEAQ. There are 15 residues in the CDR3. Trimming removed 1 base at V and 2 bases at J, with 10 bases between. CDR3 bases: TGTGCCAGCAGCTTAGATCTTAGATCCACAGATACGCAGTATTTT. It yields the protein CASSLDLRSTDTQYF.

This clone showed up just a few times. This chain joins TRBV7-9 and TRBJ1-1; D remains ambiguous. CDR1 SEHNR and CDR2 FQNEAQ come from the germline V gene (reference sequence). The CDR3 has 12 amino acids. Trimming cost V 4 bases and J 1 base, with 4 bases left between them. In DNA, the CDR3 is TGTGCCAGCAGCTCAAAGAACACTGAAGCTTTCTTT. It translates to CASSSKNTEAFF.

The chain is built from TRBV9 and TRBJ1-1; 9 positions match TRBD1. The CDR3 contains 12 residues. The J segment lost 3 bases and the V segment lost 7 bases, leaving 1 base of the junction unmatched. Per germline, CDR1 SGDLS and CDR2 YYNGEE. CDR3 in DNA: TGTGCCAGCGGGACAGGGCACACTGAAGCTTTCTTT. Translated: CASGTGHTEAFF. The full variable domain, in which reference TRBV9 and TRBJ1-1 provide the parts outside the CDR3, is DSGVTQTPKHLITATGQRVTLRCSPRSGDLSVYWYQQSLDQGLQFLIQYYNGEERAKGNILERFSAQQFPDLHSELNLSSLELGDSALYFCASGTGHTEAFFGQGTRLTVV.